This T cell receptor beta chain is from a study of cytomegalovirus exposure and HLA in healthy donors. Study-level results: A missense DCLRE1C variant was associated with V- and J-gene trimming of TCR beta chains in a later analysis, and an independent cohort replicated the association. Cytomegalovirus-associated TCR beta chains were listed, numbering 150 to 200.

Use of 60 Vbeta and 13 Jbeta primers characterized the PCR. The repertoire was sequenced with immunoSEQ multiplex PCR; TCRdb's copy has only in-frame clones and lacks some. The sample has some 38,000 clones; nearly 55% are singletons. CDR1 and CDR2 from the germline V gene are MNHNY and SVGAGI (reference sequence). The CDR3 runs to 15 residues. V lost 5 bases to trimming and J lost 1 base, with 14 bases between them. This clone was seen more than once but under ten times. Its antigen remains unknown. Sequencing used PBMCs. The TCR originated in a middle-aged woman in good health and CMV-seropositive. This rearrangement joins TRBV6-6 to TRBJ1-2; a weak D match, TRBD1 (6 bases). DNA of the CDR3: TGTGCCAGCAGTCCCAACAGGGATTTTAACTATGGCTACACCTTC. It is translated as CASSPNRDFNYGYTF.